These 15 T cell receptor beta chains originate from one sample sequenced in a study of beta chain features in type 1 diabetes (dated by TCRdb to 2017 to 2018). The library came from the immunoSEQ multiplex PCR assay. The High Capacity cDNA Reverse Transcription Kit was used to reverse transcribe all of the isolated RNA, meaning that expressed TCRB transcripts were what got sequenced. Sourced from immuneACCESS, this table was stored by TCRdb with only in-frame sequences that have V and J called. A share of the clones is absent; for the studies checked, an unresolved V gene accounts for under half, and the remainder has no known explanation. The sample table holds approximately 200,000 clones, of which 7.5% to 10% were seen once. The ten most abundant clones make up 0.03% to 0.04% of the sample. Sample: naive CD4+ T cells from blood. The sample's cell subset or site, from its label and the paper: true naive CD4+ T cells. The receptors come from a woman younger than 30 in good health.

This rearrangement joins TRBV6-1 to TRBJ2-2; tentative D call: TRBD1 (6 bases). V dropped 2 bases and J dropped 6 bases, with 7 bases sitting between them. The germline V gene encodes CDR1 MNHNS and CDR2 SASEGT. The CDR3 has 13 residues. The CDR3 protein is CASSETGPGELFF. The CDR3 DNA follows: TGTGCCAGCAGTGAAACAGGGCCCGGGGAGCTGTTTTTT.

The rearrangement links TRBV9 to TRBJ1-1, with TRBD1 matching 9 bases. The CDR3 extends over 13 amino acids. CDR1 and CDR2 from the germline V gene are SGDLS and YYNGEE. V lost 7 bases, J lost 0 bases, and 1 base stayed unmatched. This CDR3 is CASGQGMNTEAFF. The DNA of the CDR3 is TGTGCCAGCGGACAGGGGATGAACACTGAAGCTTTCTTT.

This clone was counted between two and nine times. V and J are TRBV28 and TRBJ2-2, with TRBD2 identical over 10 bases. Looked up from germline, CDR1 is MDHEN and CDR2 is SYDVKM. V was clipped by 5 bases and J by 6 bases; unmatched bases: 3. The CDR3 contains 14 residues. Written as DNA, the CDR3 is TGTGCCAGCAGTGGACTAGCGGTCCCCGGGGAGCTGTTTTTT. Amino acids: CASSGLAVPGELFF.

The V call is TRBV7-9, the J call TRBJ2-7; D is uncertain. Trimming removed 2 bases from V and 0 bases from J, with 8 bases in between. CDR3 size: 14 residues. Germline values: CDR1 SEHNR, CDR2 FQNEAQ (reference sequence). The CDR3 sequence is CASSLSGSSYEQYF. CDR3 nucleotide sequence: TGTGCCAGCAGCTTAAGTGGCTCCTCCTACGAGCAGTACTTC.

This clone was detected a few times. In nucleotides, the CDR3 is TGTGCCAGCTCACCAAGGGACAGGGTGAGCAATCAGCCCCAGCATTTT. Encoded protein: CASSPRDRVSNQPQHF. The chain carries TRBV18 and TRBJ1-5; 9 nucleotides agree with TRBD1. Germline lookup yields CDR1 KGHSH and CDR2 LQKENI. This CDR3 spans 16 amino acids. The V gene end was trimmed by 2 bases and the J gene end by 1 base; junction bases not matched to a gene: 3. Looking up the rest from reference TRBV18 and TRBJ1-5 gives the full variable domain: NAGVMQNPRHLVRRRGQEARLRCSPMKGHSHVYWYRQLPEEGLKFMVYLQKENIIDESGMPKERFSAEFPKEGPSILRIQQVVRGDSAAYFCASSPRDRVSNQPQHFGDGTRLSIL.

In its sample, this clone was seen a few times. The genes are TRBV5-1 and TRBJ2-2; 7 nucleotides match TRBD2. Looked up from germline, CDR1 is SGHRS and CDR2 is YFSETQ. J lost 3 bases, V lost 9 bases, and 23 bases had no gene match. The CDR3 length is 19 residues. The DNA for the CDR3 is TGCGCCACCCCGAGGTCGCCTAGCGGATCCCTCGGGGACACCGGGGAGCTGTTTTTT. Translating it yields CATPRSPSGSLGDTGELFF.

This clone was detected only a few times. The chain recombines TRBV6-1 with TRBJ2-1; 9 nucleotides match TRBD2. The CDR3 runs to 14 residues. The V gene end was trimmed by 6 bases and the J gene end by 4 bases; junction bases not matched to a gene: 4. The V gene's germline CDR1 is MNHNS and CDR2 SASEGT. The CDR3: CASSLTSGYNEQFF. The CDR3 DNA reads as TGTGCCAGCAGCTTGACTAGCGGATACAATGAGCAGTTCTTC.

This clone was counted only a few times. The V call is TRBV5-1, the J call TRBJ2-5; 9 bases align to TRBD1. This CDR3 comprises 13 residues. Unmatched junction bases numbered 4, after V lost 5 bases and J lost 5 bases. CDR1 SGHRS and CDR2 YFSETQ come from the germline V gene. The CDR3: CASRDRGSETQYF. DNA for the CDR3: TGCGCCAGCAGAGACAGGGGGTCGGAGACCCAGTACTTC. Using reference TRBV5-1 and TRBJ2-5 for the parts outside the CDR3, the full variable domain is KAGVTQTPRYLIKTRGQQVTLSCSPISGHRSVSWYQQTPGQGLQFLFEYFSETQRNKGNFPGRFSGRQFSNSRSEMNVSTLELGDSALYLCASRDRGSETQYFGPGTRLLVL.

This clone was found a few times. The chain has TRBV5-5 and TRBJ2-1; 11 bases match TRBD2. The V and J ends lost 0 bases and 9 bases, in that order; junction bases with no gene match: 2. The CDR3 sequence is 14 residues long. Germline values: CDR1 SGHKS, CDR2 YYEKEE (reference sequence). The CDR3 DNA is TGTGCCAGCAGCTTGGGGGGACTAGCGGTTGAGCAGTTCTTC. This codes for CASSLGGLAVEQFF.

The gene calls are TRBV10-3 and TRBJ2-1, with 13 positions matching TRBD2. V was clipped by 2 bases and J by 5 bases; unmatched bases: 9. The CDR3 runs 18 residues. In germline, CDR1 is ENHRY, CDR2 SYGVKD. CDR3 DNA: TGTGCCATCAGTGAGAAACTAGCGGGGGGGCCCCTCGACAATGAGCAGTTCTTC. Protein product: CAISEKLAGGPLDNEQFF.

This clone was detected a few times. This rearrangement joins TRBV5-4 to TRBJ2-7; D is undetermined. CDR3 length: 17 amino acids. Per the germline V gene, CDR1 is SGHNT and CDR2 is YYREEE (reference sequence). V dropped 5 bases and J dropped 5 bases, with 26 bases sitting between them. CDR3 sequence (DNA): TGTGCCAGCAGGCATGGATTGGCGGTTCAAGATACGGACGAGCAGTACTTC. Amino acid sequence: CASRHGLAVQDTDEQYF.

As regards this clone: One junction end disagrees with the germline gene, perhaps due to a read error. The chain recombines TRBV7-3 with TRBJ1-3, with 7 bases that match TRBD1. CDR3 length equals 13 residues. Looked up from germline, CDR1 is SGHTA and CDR2 is FQGTGA. The CDR3 region is CASSDRVGDTIYF. CDR3 nucleotide sequence: TGTGCCAGCAGCGACAGGGTTGGAGACACCATATATTTT.

This clone was counted only a few times. The V call is TRBV13, the J call TRBJ1-2, with 7 bases lining up with TRBD1. Germline lookup yields CDR1 PRHDT and CDR2 FYEKMQ (reference sequence). V lost 5 bases, J lost 5 bases, and 2 bases stayed unmatched. CDR3 length equals 12 residues. CDR3: CASSPGGYGYTF. As DNA, the CDR3 is TGTGCCAGCAGCCCAGGGGGATATGGCTACACCTTC.

The gene calls are TRBV7-8 and TRBJ2-7; 8 bases fit TRBD1. Germline V gene sequence: CDR1 SGHVS, CDR2 FQNEAQ. The CDR3 loop spans 15 amino acids. Germline trimming cut 7 bases from V and 3 bases from J; bases unmatched to any gene: 11. The CDR3 DNA reads as TGTGCCAGCACCAGAAACAACAGGGGGATCTACGAGCAGTACTTC. Protein product: CASTRNNRGIYEQYF.

The V and J genes are TRBV11-3 and TRBJ2-1; 10 nucleotides match TRBD1. Germline V CDR1 and CDR2: SGHNT, YENEEA. J was trimmed by 9 bases and V by 5 bases; bases with no gene match: 4. The CDR3 runs 13 residues. The CDR3 protein is CASSGQGEGEQFF. The CDR3 nucleotides are TGTGCCAGCAGCGGACAGGGGGAAGGTGAGCAGTTCTTC.